Below, 16 T cell receptor beta chains from the same sample are listed, as sequenced in a study of T-cell reconstitution after alpha-beta-depleted transplantation in children. Construction of the TCRbeta library involved unique molecular identifiers. From the PCR reads, TCRdb called clonotypes with MiXCR, one entry per CDR3 protein. In the table there are about 580,000 distinct CDR3 sequences, 23% of which are singletons. This specimen consisted of PBMCs, mostly from graft donor cells, obtained 360 days after TCRalphabeta/CD19-depleted stem cell transplant. Receptors originate from a boy in the first two years of life who had a stem cell transplant for acute myeloid leukemia, so the T cells may come from the graft donor.

This clonotype came up a few times. The gene calls are TRBV5-8 and TRBJ2-1, with 7 positions matching TRBD2. The ends lost 1 base at V and 10 bases at J; junction bases unmatched: 5. The CDR3 has 13 amino acids. The germline V gene has CDR1 SGHTS and CDR2 YDEGEE. CDR3 in amino acids: CASSLRLGGEQFF. The CDR3 DNA follows: TGTGCCAGCAGCTTGCGATTGGGAGGGGAGCAGTTCTTC.

This clonotype showed up many times. The chain links TRBV29-1 to TRBJ1-5; 7 positions agree with TRBD1. Germline values: CDR1 SQVTM, CDR2 ANQGSEA. CDR3 length: 13 amino acids. The ends lost 5 bases at V and 6 bases at J; junction bases unmatched: 7. The CDR3 region has the DNA TGCAGCGTTAGAACAGGGGACGGTCAGCCCCAGCATTTT. Translated, it gives CSVRTGDGQPQHF.

V usage is TRBV25-1 and J usage is TRBJ2-7; D call uncertain. This CDR3 region has 10 residues. Between the trimmed V and J ends, which lost 5 bases and 12 bases, there was a span of 11 bases. Germline V gene sequence: CDR1 MGHDK, CDR2 SYGVNS. Written as DNA, the CDR3 is TGTGCCAGCAGTTCAATAGCTCGGTACGTC. This encodes CASSSIARYV.

The CDR3 loop is CASSSAGGGLSNQPQHF. Here the CDR3 DNA reads TGTGCCAGTAGTTCGGCAGGGGGAGGTTTGAGCAATCAGCCCCAGCATTTT. The chain is built from TRBV19 and TRBJ1-5, with 7 positions matching TRBD1. Losses at the gene ends were 5 bases for V and 1 base for J; bases not matched to a gene: 11. CDR1 is LNHDA, CDR2 SQIVND, per germline (reference sequence). This CDR3 has 17 residues.

This clonotype has ten or more counts. The rearrangement joins TRBV5-1 to TRBJ1-1; weak D call: TRBD1 (5 bases). The V gene's germline CDR1 is SGHRS and CDR2 YFSETQ. The V gene lost 4 bases and the J gene lost 4 bases, with 14 bases spanning the gap. The CDR3 sequence is 14 residues long. For the CDR3, the DNA is TGCGCCAGCAGCACCTTGGACATTTTCACTGAAGCTTTCTTT. Amino acid sequence: CASSTLDIFTEAFF.

The V call is TRBV5-1, the J call TRBJ2-1; D gene unclear. The CDR3 spans 19 residues. The V gene's germline CDR1 is SGHRS and CDR2 YFSETQ. Between the trimmed V and J ends, which lost 2 bases and 0 bases, there was a span of 21 bases. The CDR3 coding sequence is TGCGCCAGCAGCTTACGCTATTGGCCCCCCCGGATCTCCTACAATGAGCAGTTCTTC. Its translation is CASSLRYWPPRISYNEQFF. The full variable domain, with the rest looked up from reference TRBV5-1 and TRBJ2-1, is KAGVTQTPRYLIKTRGQQVTLSCSPISGHRSVSWYQQTPGQGLQFLFEYFSETQRNKGNFPGRFSGRQFSNSRSEMNVSTLELGDSALYLCASSLRYWPPRISYNEQFFGPGTRLTVL.

This sequence joins TRBV4-1 and TRBJ1-3; D is uncertain. The CDR3 runs to 15 residues. The V end lost 3 bases, the J end lost 7 bases, and 16 bases lay between the germline ends. CDR1 is MGHRA, CDR2 YSYEKL, per germline. CDR3 sequence (DNA): TGCGCCAGCAGCCAGGGCGCAGGATCGGCCAACACCATATATTTT. Translating it yields CASSQGAGSANTIYF.

J is TRBJ2-3 and V is TRBV12-3 or TRBV12-4; 9 nucleotides line up with TRBD2. The junction had 3 bases not matched to a gene; V was cut back by 4 bases and J by 1 base. This CDR3 is 15 amino acids long. The CDR3 loop is CASSWGGGGTDTQYF. The DNA for the CDR3 is TGTGCCAGCAGTTGGGGCGGGGGGGGCACAGATACGCAGTATTTT.

V and J are TRBV6-1 and TRBJ2-3; D possibly corresponds to TRBD2 (6 bases). Germline V gives CDR1 MNHNS, CDR2 SASEGT. The V and J ends lost 6 bases and 1 base respectively, with 14 bases between them. This CDR3 spans 15 amino acids. The CDR3 DNA reads TGTGCCAGCAGACTTACGGGGGACGGCACAGATACGCAGTATTTT. It encodes CASRLTGDGTDTQYF.

The rearrangement uses TRBV20-1 and TRBJ1-1, with D possibly being TRBD1 (6 bases). V gave up 3 bases and J gave up 5 bases, with 13 bases separating them. The CDR3 has 13 amino acids. Germline assignment: CDR1 DFQATT and CDR2 SNEGSKA (reference sequence). The CDR3 here is CSARGGGSTEAFF. Written as DNA, the CDR3 is TGCAGTGCTAGGGGGGGCGGTTCAACTGAAGCTTTCTTT.

In this sample, this clonotype turned up a few times. This rearrangement joins TRBV11-2 to TRBJ2-1; 10 bases match TRBD2. This CDR3 is built from 17 residues. Trimming took 7 bases from V and 10 from J; bases not matched to a gene: 19. Germline V lookup: CDR1 SGHAT, CDR2 FQNNGV. CDR3 residues: CASNPTLGSGGKWEQFF. In DNA form, the CDR3 reads TGTGCCAGCAACCCCACCCTCGGTAGCGGGGGGAAGTGGGAGCAGTTCTTC. The full variable domain, in which reference TRBV11-2 and TRBJ2-1 provide the parts outside the CDR3, is EAGVAQSPRYKIIEKRQSVAFWCNPISGHATLYWYQQILGQGPKLLIQFQNNGVVDDSQLPKDRFSAERLKGVDSTLKIQPAKLEDSAVYLCASNPTLGSGGKWEQFFGPGTRLTVL.

This clonotype was found many times. This chain links TRBV6-5 with TRBJ1-1; no definite D call. The CDR3 length is 13 residues. Germline CDR1 is MNHEY and CDR2 is SVGAGI. V shed 0 bases and J shed 1 base, with 3 bases lying between them. CDR3 loop: CASSYSRNTEAFF. The CDR3 nucleotides read TGTGCCAGCAGTTACTCCAGGAACACTGAAGCTTTCTTT.

This clonotype has a handful of counts. This chain connects TRBV18 to TRBJ2-1, with 8 nucleotides matching TRBD2. Germline CDR1 KGHSH, CDR2 LQKENI. CDR3 length: 12 residues. The V and J ends lost 4 bases and 15 bases, in that order; junction bases with no gene match: 8. This CDR3 is CASSLPGLVMFF. The CDR3 region has the DNA TGTGCCAGCTCACTACCGGGACTAGTCATGTTCTTC. The variable domain in full, completed from reference TRBV18 and TRBJ2-1, reads NAGVMQNPRHLVRRRGQEARLRCSPMKGHSHVYWYRQLPEEGLKFMVYLQKENIIDESGMPKERFSAEFPKEGPSILRIQQVVRGDSAAYFCASSLPGLVMFFGPGTRLTVL.

J is TRBJ2-7 and V is TRBV20-1; 12 bases are a match to TRBD1. The CDR3 is 15 residues long. Germline V gives CDR1 DFQATT, CDR2 SNEGSKA (reference sequence). The V segment lost 5 bases and the J segment 5 bases; nucleotides outside the gene matches: 10. The DNA for the CDR3 is TGCAGTGCTCGAGGGCGGGACAGGGGGCATAACGAGCAGTACGTC. Protein sequence: CSARGRDRGHNEQYV.

This chain connects TRBV6-2 or TRBV6-3 to TRBJ2-3, with 12 bases identical to TRBD2. The CDR3 spans 17 residues. Germline V CDR1 and CDR2: MNHEY, SVGEGT. The V segment lost 0 bases and the J segment 1 base; nucleotides outside the gene matches: 2. The CDR3 bases are TGTGCCAGCAGTTACTCGAGGACTAGCGGGGGCACAGATACGCAGTATTTT. Its translation: CASSYSRTSGGTDTQYF.

V is TRBV4-3 and J is TRBJ2-7; 9 bases are shared with TRBD2. V dropped 4 bases and J dropped 5; count of bases not matched to a gene: 6. In germline, CDR1 is LGHNA, CDR2 YSLEER. The CDR3 totals 14 residues. CDR3: CASSLGTSLDEQYF. DNA for the CDR3: TGCGCCAGCAGCCTAGGGACTAGCTTAGACGAGCAGTACTTC.